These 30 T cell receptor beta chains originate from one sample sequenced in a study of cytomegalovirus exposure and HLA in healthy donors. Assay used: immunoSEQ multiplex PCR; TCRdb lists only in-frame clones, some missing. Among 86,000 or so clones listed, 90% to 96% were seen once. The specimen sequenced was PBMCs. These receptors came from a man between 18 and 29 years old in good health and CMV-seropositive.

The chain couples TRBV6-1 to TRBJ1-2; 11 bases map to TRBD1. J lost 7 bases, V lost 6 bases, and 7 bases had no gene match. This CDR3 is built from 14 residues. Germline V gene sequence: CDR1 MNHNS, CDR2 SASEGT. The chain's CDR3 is CASSDGGQGGGYTF. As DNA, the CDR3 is TGTGCCAGCAGCGATGGGGGACAGGGGGGTGGCTACACCTTC.

CDR3 in DNA: TGTGCCAGCAGAGACAGGGGGACCGCTAATGAAAAACTGTTTTTT. Its translation: CASRDRGTANEKLFF. The J gene is TRBJ1-4, the V gene TRBV6-6; TRBD1 agrees at 9 bases. CDR3 length equals 15 residues. CDR1 MNHNY and CDR2 SVGAGI come from the germline V gene (reference sequence). J was trimmed by 3 bases and V by 6 bases; bases with no gene match: 5.

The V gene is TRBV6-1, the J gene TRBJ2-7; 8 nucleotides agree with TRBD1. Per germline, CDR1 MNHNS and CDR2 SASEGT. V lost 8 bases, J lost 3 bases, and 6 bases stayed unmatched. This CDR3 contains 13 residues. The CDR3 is CASPGTGHYEQYF. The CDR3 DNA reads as TGTGCCAGCCCCGGGACAGGCCACTACGAGCAGTACTTC.

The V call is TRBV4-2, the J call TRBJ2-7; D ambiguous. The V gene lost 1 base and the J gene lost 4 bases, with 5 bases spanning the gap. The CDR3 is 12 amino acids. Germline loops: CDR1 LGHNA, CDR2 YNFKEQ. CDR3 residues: CASSQGPYEQYF. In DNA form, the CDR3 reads TGTGCCAGCAGCCAAGGGCCTTACGAGCAGTACTTC.

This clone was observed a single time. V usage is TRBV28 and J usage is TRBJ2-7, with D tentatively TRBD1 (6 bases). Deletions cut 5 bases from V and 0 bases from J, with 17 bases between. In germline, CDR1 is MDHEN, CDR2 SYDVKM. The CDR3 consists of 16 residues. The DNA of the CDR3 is TGTGCCAGCAGTACCCCTAGAGACAGGAGCTCCTACGAGCAGTACTTC. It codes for CASSTPRDRSSYEQYF. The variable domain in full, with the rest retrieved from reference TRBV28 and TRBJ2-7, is DVKVTQSSRYLVKRTGEKVFLECVQDMDHENMFWYRQDPGLGLRLIYFSYDVKMKEKGDIPEGYSVSREKKERFSLILESASTNQTSMYLCASSTPRDRSSYEQYFGPGTRLTVT.

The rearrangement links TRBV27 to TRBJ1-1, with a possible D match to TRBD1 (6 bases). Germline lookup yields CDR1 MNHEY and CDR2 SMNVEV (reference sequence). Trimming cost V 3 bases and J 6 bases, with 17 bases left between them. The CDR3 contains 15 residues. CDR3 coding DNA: TGTGCCAGCAGTTTCTCGGGGGGCGAGGGGGCTGAAGCTTTCTTT. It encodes CASSFSGGEGAEAFF.

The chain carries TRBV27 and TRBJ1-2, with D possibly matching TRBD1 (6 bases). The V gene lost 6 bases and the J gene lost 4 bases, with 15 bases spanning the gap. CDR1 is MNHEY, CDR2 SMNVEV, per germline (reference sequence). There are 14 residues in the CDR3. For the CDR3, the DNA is TGTGCCAGCAGAATGTTAGGGACACTCTATGGCTACACCTTC. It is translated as CASRMLGTLYGYTF.

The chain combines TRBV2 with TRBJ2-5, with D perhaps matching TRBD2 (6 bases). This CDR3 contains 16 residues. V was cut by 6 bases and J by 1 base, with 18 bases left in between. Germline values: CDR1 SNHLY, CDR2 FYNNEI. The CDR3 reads CASSPRLVEVQETQYF. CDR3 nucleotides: TGTGCCAGCAGCCCCAGACTAGTAGAGGTCCAAGAGACCCAGTACTTC.

CDR3 protein: CASSLRNTEAFF. Here the CDR3 DNA reads TGTGCCAGCAGCCTACGAAACACTGAAGCTTTCTTT. This sequence joins TRBV11-2 and TRBJ1-1, with D unclear. CDR3 length: 12 amino acids. The V gene's germline CDR1 is SGHAT and CDR2 FQNNGV. The V end lost 5 bases, the J end lost 2 bases, and 6 bases lay between the germline ends.

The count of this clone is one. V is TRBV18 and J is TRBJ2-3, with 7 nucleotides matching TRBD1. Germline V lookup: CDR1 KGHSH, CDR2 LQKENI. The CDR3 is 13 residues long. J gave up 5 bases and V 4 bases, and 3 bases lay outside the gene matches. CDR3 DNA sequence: TGTGCCAGCTCACAGGGGGCACGAGATACGCAGTATTTT. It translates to CASSQGARDTQYF.

CDR3 sequence (DNA): TGTGCCAGCAGGGGGGGACTAGCGGGGCGCACAGATACGCAGTATTTT. Translation gives CASRGGLAGRTDTQYF. The V call is TRBV7-2, the J call TRBJ2-3, with 13 bases identical to TRBD2. This CDR3 comprises 16 residues. The V segment lost 6 bases and the J segment 1 base; nucleotides outside the gene matches: 4. Germline CDR1 is SGHTA and CDR2 is FQGNSA.

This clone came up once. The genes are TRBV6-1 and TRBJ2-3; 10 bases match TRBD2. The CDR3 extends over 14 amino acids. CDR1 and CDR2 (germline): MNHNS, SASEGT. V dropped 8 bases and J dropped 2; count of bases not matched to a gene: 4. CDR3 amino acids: CASSGTSATDTQYF. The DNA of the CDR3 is TGTGCCAGCTCCGGGACTAGCGCCACAGATACGCAGTATTTT.

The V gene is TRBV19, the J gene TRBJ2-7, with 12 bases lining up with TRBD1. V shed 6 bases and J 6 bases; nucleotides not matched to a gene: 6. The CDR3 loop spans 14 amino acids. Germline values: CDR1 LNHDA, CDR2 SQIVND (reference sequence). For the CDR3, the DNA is TGTGCCAGTAGCCCGGGACAGGGGGCCCGCGAGCAGTACTTC. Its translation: CASSPGQGAREQYF.

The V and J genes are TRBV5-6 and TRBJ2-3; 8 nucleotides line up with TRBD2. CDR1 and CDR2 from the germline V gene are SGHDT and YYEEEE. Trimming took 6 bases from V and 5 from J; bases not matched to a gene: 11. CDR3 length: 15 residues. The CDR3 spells CASTPPAGGRDTQYF. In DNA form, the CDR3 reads TGTGCCAGCACCCCTCCCGCGGGAGGAAGAGATACGCAGTATTTT.

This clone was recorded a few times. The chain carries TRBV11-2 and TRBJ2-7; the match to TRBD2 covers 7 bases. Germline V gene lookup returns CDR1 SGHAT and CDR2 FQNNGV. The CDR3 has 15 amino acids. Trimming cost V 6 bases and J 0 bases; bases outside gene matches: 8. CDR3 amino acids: CASRTSGTDSYEQYF. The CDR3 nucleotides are TGTGCCAGCAGGACAAGCGGGACGGACTCCTACGAGCAGTACTTC.

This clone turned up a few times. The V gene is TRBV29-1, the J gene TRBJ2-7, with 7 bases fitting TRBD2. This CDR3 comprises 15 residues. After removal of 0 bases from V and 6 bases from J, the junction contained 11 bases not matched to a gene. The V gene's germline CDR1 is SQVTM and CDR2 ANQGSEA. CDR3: CSVEDEGGSSPEQYF. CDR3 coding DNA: TGCAGCGTTGAAGATGAAGGCGGGAGTTCACCCGAGCAGTACTTC.

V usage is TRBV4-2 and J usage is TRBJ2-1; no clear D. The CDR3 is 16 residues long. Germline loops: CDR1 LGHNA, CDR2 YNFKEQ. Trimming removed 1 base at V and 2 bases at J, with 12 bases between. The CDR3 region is CASSQGSGTTYNEQFF. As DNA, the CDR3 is TGTGCCAGCAGCCAAGGCTCCGGTACTACCTACAATGAGCAGTTCTTC.

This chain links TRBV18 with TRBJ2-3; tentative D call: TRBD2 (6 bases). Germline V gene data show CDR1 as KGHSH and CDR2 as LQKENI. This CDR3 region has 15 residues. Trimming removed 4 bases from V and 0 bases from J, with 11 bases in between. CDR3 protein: CASSLGGASTDTQYF. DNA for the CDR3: TGTGCCAGCTCACTTGGAGGGGCTAGCACAGATACGCAGTATTTT.

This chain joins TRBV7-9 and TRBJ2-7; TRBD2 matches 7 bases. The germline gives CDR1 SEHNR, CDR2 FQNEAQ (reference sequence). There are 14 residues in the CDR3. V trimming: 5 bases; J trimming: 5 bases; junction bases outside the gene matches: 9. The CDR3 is CASSLGGGFDEQYF. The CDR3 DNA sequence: TGTGCCAGCAGCCTGGGGGGGGGTTTCGACGAGCAGTACTTC.

CDR3 coding DNA: TGTGCCAGCAGCCGGGGAGGTGCCTACGAGCAGTACTTC. It encodes CASSRGGAYEQYF. J is TRBJ2-7 and V is TRBV6-1, with a possible D match to TRBD2 (6 bases). CDR3 length: 13 residues. Germline CDR1 is MNHNS and CDR2 is SASEGT. Trimming took off 6 bases at V and 2 bases at J, with 11 bases between the two ends.

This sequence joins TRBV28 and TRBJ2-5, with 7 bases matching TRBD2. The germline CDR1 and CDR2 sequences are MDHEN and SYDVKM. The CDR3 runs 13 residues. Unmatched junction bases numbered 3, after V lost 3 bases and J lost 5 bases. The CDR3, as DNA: TGTGCCAGCAGTTTGGGAGGGGACGAGACCCAGTACTTC. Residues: CASSLGGDETQYF.

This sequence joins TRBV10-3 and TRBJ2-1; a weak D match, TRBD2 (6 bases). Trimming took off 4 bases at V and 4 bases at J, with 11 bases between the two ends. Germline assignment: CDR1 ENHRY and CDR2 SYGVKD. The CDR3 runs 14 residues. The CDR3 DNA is TGTGCCATCAGTGCCCCCGCGGGGTACAATGAGCAGTTCTTC. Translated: CAISAPAGYNEQFF.

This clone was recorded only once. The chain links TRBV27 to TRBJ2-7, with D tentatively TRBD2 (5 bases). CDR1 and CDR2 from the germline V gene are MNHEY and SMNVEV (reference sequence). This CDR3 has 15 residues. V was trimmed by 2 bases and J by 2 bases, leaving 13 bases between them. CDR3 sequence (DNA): TGTGCCAGCAGTTTAAATCGACTAATTGCCTACGAGCAGTACTTC. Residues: CASSLNRLIAYEQYF.

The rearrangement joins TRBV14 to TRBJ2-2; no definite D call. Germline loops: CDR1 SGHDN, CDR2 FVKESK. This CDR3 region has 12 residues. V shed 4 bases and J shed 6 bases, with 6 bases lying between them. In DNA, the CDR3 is TGTGCCAGCAGCCCTGTCCCCGGGGAGCTGTTTTTT. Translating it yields CASSPVPGELFF.

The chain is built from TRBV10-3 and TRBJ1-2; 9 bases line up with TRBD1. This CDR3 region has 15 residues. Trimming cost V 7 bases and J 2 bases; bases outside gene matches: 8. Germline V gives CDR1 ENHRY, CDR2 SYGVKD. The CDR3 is CAITTGGNQNYGYTF. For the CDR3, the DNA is TGTGCCATCACGACAGGGGGGAATCAGAACTATGGCTACACCTTC.

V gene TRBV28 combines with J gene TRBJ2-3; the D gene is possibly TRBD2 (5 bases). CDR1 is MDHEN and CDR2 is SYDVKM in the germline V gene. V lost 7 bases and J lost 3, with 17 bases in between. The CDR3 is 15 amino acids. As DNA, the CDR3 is TGTGCCAGCACGGGGTGGTCAGGTCGGACAGATACGCAGTATTTT. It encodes CASTGWSGRTDTQYF. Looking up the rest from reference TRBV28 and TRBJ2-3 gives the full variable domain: DVKVTQSSRYLVKRTGEKVFLECVQDMDHENMFWYRQDPGLGLRLIYFSYDVKMKEKGDIPEGYSVSREKKERFSLILESASTNQTSMYLCASTGWSGRTDTQYFGPGTRLTVL.

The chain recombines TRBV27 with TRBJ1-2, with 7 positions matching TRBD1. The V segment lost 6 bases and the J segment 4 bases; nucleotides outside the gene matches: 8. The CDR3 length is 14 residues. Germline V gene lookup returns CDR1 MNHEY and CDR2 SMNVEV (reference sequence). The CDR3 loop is CASRHRDRTYGYTF. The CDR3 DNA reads TGTGCCAGCAGGCACCGGGACAGAACCTATGGCTACACCTTC.

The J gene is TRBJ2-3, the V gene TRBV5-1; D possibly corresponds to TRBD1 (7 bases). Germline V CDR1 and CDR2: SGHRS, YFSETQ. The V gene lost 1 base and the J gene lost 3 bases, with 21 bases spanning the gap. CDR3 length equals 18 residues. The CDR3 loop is CASSLRGKEGAWTDTQYF. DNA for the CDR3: TGCGCCAGCAGCTTGAGGGGTAAGGAGGGGGCCTGGACAGATACGCAGTATTTT.

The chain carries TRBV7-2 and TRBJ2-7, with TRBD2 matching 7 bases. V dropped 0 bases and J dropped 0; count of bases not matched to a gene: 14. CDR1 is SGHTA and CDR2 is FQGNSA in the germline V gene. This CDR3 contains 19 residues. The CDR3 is CASSLAHKGGTNLSYEQYF. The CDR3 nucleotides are TGTGCCAGCAGCTTAGCTCACAAGGGTGGGACTAATCTCTCCTACGAGCAGTACTTC.

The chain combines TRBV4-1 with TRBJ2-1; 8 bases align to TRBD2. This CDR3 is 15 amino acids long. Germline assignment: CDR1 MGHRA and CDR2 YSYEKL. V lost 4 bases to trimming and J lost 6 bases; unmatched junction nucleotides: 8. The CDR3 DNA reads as TGCGCCAGCAGCCGCGTGGGCGGGAGGCCCAATGAGCAGTTCTTC. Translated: CASSRVGGRPNEQFF.